The entry below gives a single TCR beta chain sequence along with its context. This specimen belongs to a study of cytomegalovirus exposure and HLA in healthy donors. Trimming left V 3 bases short and J 1 base short, with 9 bases between. CDR3 size: 15 residues. From germline, CDR1 is SGHAT and CDR2 FQNNGV. The PCR was carried out with 60 Vbeta primers and 13 Jbeta primers. The data were produced by immunoSEQ multiplex PCR, yet TCRdb's version contains in-frame clones alone and is incomplete. The table lists about 170,000 clones, over 75% of them singletons. The sample taken for sequencing was PBMCs. The TCR originated in a woman aged 45-65 years in good health and CMV-seropositive. The V gene is TRBV11-2, the J gene TRBJ2-2; D not certain. In nucleotides, the CDR3 is TGTGCCAGCAGCTTTTACGCAGGGAACACCGGGGAGCTGTTTTTT. Translating gives CASSFYAGNTGELFF.